This TCR beta chain derives from a study of blood T cell repertoires in COVID-19. As for the study in general: T cells, B-cell-depleted T cells, or PBMCs provided the cDNA or gDNA that served as material.

Per the authors' pipeline: Amplification with reference gene primers provided the estimates of nucleated cell counts. This table comes from immunoSEQ multiplex PCR, and its TCRdb copy is limited to in-frame clones, with some not included. Clone size and V and J calls were adopted from that table, with D and trimming inferred from the DNA. The sample holds more than 200,000 clones, around 86% seen once. CDR3 length: 14 amino acids. CDR1 is LGHDT, CDR2 YNNKEL, per germline (reference sequence). V lost 3 bases and J lost 9; bases outside the gene matches: 5. A Seattle source enrolled patients during active infection and followed them longitudinally.

The clonotype comes from an older woman with COVID-19, enrolled during active disease. What was sequenced was peripheral blood. The rearrangement links TRBV3-1 (or the pseudogene TRBV3-2) to TRBJ1-6; 7 bases map to TRBD1. The CDR3 spells CASSQEQGPSPLHF. The DNA for the CDR3 is TGTGCCAGCAGCCAGGAACAGGGGCCTTCACCCCTCCACTTT.